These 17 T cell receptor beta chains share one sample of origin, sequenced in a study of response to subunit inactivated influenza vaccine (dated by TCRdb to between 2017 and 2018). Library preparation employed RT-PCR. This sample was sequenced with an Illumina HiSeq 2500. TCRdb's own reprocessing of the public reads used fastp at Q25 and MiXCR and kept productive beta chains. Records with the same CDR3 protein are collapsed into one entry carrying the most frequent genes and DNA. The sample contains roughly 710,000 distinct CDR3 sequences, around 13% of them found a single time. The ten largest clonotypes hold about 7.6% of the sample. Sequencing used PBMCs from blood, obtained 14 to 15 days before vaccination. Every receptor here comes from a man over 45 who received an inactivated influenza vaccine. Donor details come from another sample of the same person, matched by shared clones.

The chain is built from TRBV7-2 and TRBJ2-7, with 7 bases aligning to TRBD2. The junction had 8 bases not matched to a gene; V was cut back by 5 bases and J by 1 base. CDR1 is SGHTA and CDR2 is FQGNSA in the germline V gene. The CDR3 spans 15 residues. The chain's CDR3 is CASSREVSRSYEQYF. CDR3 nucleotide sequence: TGTGCCAGCAGCCGGGAGGTGTCTAGGTCCTACGAGCAGTACTTC.

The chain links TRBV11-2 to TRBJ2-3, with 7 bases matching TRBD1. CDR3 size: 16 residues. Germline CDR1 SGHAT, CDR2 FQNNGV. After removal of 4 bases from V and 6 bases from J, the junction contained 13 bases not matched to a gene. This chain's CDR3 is CASSSLGGQVGDTQYF. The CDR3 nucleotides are TGTGCCAGCAGCTCCCTGGGTGGACAGGTCGGCGATACGCAGTATTTT.

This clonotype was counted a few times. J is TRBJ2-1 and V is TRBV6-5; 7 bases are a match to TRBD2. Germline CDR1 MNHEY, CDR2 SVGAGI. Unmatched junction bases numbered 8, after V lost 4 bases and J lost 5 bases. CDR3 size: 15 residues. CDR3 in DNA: TGTGCCAGCAGTTCCGGACTAGTTCAGAACAATGAGCAGTTCTTC. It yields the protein CASSSGLVQNNEQFF.

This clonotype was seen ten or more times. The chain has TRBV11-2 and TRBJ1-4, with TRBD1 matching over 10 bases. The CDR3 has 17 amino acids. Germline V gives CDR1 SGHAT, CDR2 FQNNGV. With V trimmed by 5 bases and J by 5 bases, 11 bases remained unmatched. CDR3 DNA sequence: TGTGCCAGCAGCGCAGGAAACGGACAGGGGGGAAATGAAAAACTGTTTTTT. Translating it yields CASSAGNGQGGNEKLFF.

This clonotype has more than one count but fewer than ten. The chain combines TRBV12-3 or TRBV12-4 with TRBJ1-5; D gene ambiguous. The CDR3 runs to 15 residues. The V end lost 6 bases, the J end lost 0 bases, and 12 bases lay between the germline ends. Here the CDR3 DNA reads TGTGCCAGCAGCCGATTAGACCCTAGCAATCAGCCCCAGCATTTT. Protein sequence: CASSRLDPSNQPQHF.

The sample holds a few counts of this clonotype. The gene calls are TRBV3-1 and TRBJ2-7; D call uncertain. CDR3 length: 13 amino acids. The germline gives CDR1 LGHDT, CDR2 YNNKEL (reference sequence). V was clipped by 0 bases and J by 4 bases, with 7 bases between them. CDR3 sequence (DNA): TGTGCCAGCAGCCAAGATCTACTGTACGAGCAGTACTTC. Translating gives CASSQDLLYEQYF.

CDR3 sequence: CASSPAHSSGNTIYF. As DNA, the CDR3 is TGTGCCAGCAGTCCCGCCCACTCCTCTGGAAACACCATATATTTT. V gene TRBV12-3 or TRBV12-4 combines with J gene TRBJ1-3; D uncertain. The CDR3 length is 15 residues. Trimming took off 5 bases at V and 0 bases at J, with 11 bases between the two ends.

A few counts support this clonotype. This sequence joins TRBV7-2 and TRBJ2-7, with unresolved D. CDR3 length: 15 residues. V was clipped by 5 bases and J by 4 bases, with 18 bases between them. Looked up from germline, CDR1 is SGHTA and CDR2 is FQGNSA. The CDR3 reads CASSPTTSGTYEQYF. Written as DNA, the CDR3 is TGTGCCAGCAGCCCAACGACCTCAGGTACTTACGAGCAGTACTTC.

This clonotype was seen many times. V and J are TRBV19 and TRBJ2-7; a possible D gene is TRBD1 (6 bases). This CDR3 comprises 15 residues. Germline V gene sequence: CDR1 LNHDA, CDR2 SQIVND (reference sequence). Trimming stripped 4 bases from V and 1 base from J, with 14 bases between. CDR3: CASSTLEGGSYEQYF. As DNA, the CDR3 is TGTGCCAGTAGTACCCTGGAAGGGGGTTCCTACGAGCAGTACTTC.

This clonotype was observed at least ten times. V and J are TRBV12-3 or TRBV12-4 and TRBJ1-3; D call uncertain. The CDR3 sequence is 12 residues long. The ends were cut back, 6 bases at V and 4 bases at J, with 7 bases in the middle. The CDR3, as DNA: TGTGCCAGCAGATCCAGCGGAAACACCATATATTTT. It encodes CASRSSGNTIYF.

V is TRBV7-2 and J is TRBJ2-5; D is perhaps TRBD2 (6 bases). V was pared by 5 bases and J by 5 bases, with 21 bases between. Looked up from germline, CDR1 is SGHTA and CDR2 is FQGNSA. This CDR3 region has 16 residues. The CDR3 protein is CASSLDLIGRGETQYF. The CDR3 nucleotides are TGTGCCAGCAGCCTAGACCTAATAGGTCGGGGGGAGACCCAGTACTTC.

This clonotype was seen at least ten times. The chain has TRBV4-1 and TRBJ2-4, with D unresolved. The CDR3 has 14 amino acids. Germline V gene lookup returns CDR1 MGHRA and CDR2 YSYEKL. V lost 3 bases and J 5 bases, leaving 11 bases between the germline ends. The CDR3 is CASSQTNSENIQYF. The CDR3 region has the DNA TGCGCCAGCAGCCAGACCAACAGCGAAAACATTCAGTACTTC.

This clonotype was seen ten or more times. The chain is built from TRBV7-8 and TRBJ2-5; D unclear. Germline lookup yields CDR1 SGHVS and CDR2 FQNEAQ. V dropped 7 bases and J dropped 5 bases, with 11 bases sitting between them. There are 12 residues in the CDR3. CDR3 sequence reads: CASIGVSETQYF. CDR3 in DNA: TGTGCCAGCATAGGCGTGTCGGAGACCCAGTACTTC.

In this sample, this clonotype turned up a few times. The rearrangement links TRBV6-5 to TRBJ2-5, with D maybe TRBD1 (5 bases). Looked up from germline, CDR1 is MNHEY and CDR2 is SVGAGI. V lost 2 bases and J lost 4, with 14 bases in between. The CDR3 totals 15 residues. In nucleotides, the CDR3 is TGTGCCAGCAGTTACGGAAGGGGCGCCCGAGAGACCCAGTACTTC. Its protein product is CASSYGRGARETQYF.

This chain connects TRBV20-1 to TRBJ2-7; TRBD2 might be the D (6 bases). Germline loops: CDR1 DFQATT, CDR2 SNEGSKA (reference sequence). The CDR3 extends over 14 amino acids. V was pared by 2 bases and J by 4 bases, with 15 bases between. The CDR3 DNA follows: TGCAGTGCTAGACCTACTAGCAGGAGTTACGAGCAGTACTTC. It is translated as CSARPTSRSYEQYF.

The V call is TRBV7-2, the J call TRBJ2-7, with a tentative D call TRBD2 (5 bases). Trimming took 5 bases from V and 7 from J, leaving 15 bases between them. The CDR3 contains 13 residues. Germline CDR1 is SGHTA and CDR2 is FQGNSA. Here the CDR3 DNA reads TGTGCCAGCAGCCCAGGACGGGGAAGAGAGCAGTACTTC. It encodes CASSPGRGREQYF.

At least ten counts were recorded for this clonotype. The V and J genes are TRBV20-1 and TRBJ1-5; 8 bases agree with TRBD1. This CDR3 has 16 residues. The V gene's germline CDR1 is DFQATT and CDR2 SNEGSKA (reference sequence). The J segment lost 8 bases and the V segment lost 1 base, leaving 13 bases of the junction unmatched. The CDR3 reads CSARGGGTGNKEPQHF. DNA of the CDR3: TGCAGTGCTAGAGGGGGCGGGACAGGTAACAAAGAGCCCCAGCATTTT.